The source of this T cell receptor beta chain is a study of metastatic and nonmetastatic thyroid tumors. Study background: It was across blood and tumor or nodule tissue from malignant and benign thyroid patients that repertoires were compared.

Thyroid surgery took place with no prior treatment in any patient. This clone was observed at least ten times. What it binds is unknown. Findings and caveats of the study: Versus benign nodules, malignant thyroid tumors reportedly had significantly higher TCR beta diversity, in blood and tumor.

V gave up 4 bases and J gave up 8 bases, with 11 bases separating them. The germline V gene encodes CDR1 SGHTA and CDR2 FQGTGA. CDR3 length: 13 amino acids. As handled by the study authors: Variation in CDR3 across clinicopathological groups served as the basis for constructing a distant-metastasis classifier in papillary thyroid cancer. TCRdb reassembled clones from the PCR reads with MiXCR. In this record, the V and J calls reflect TCRdb's handling and not the investigators' own analysis. The top ten hold less than 4.5% of the sample, which has about 40,000 clones, about 16% seen once. The sequence was collected from a female donor with papillary thyroid cancer or a benign thyroid nodule (not recorded which). Some clones in this sample may be carry-over from other donors' samples. Sequences were obtained from blood. The genes are TRBV7-3 and TRBJ1-4, with D perhaps TRBD1 (5 bases). The CDR3 DNA reads TGTGCCAGCAGCTCCCAGGAGGGGGAAAAACTGTTTTTT. Residues: CASSSQEGEKLFF.